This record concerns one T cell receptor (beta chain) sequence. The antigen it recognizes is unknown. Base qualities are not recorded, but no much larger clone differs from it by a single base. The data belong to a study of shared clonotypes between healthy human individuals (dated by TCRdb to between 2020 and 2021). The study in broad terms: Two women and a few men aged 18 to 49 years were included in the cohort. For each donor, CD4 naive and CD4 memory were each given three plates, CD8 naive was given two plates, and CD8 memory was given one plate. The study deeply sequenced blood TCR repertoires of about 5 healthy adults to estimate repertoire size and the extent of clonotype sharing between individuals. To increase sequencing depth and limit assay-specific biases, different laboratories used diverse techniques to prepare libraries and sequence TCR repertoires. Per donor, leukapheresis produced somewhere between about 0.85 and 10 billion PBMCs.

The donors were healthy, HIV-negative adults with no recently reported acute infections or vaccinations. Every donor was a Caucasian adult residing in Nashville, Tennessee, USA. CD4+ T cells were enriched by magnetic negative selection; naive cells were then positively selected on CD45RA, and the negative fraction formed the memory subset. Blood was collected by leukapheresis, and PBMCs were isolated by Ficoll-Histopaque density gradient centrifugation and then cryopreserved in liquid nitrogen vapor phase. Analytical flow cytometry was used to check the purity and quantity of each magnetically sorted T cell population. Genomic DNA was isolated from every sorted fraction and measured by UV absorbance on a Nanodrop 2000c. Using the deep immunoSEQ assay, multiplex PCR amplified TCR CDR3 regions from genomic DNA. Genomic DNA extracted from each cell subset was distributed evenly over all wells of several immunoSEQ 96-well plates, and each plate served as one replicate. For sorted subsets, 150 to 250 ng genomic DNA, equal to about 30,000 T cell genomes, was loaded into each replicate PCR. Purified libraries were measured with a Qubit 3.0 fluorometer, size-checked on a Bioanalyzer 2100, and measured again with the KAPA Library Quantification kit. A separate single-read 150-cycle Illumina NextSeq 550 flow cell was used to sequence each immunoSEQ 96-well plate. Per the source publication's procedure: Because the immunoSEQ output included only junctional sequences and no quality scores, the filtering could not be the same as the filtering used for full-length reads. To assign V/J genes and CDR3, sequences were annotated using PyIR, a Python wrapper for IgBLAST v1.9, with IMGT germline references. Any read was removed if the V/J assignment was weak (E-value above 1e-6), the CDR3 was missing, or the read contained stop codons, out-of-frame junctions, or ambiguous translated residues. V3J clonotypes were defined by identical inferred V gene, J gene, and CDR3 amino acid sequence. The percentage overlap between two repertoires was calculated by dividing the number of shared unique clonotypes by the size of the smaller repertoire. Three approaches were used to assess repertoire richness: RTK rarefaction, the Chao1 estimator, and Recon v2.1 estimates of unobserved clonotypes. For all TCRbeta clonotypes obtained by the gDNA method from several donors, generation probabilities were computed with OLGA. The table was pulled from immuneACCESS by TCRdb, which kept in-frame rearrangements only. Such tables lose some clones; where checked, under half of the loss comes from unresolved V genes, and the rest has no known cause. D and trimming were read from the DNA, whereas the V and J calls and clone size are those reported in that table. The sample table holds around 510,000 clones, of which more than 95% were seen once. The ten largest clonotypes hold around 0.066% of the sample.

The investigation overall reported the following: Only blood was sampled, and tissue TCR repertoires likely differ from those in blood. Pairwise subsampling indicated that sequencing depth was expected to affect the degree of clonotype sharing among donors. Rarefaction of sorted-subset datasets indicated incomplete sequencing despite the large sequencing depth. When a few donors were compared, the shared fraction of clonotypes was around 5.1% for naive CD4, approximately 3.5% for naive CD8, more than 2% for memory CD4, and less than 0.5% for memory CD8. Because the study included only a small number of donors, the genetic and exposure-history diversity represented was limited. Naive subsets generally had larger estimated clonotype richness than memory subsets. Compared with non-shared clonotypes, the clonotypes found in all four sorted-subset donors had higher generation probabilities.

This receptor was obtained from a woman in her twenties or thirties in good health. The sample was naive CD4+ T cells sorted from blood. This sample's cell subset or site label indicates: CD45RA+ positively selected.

The CDR3 region reads CASSQGVSGTGELFF. The nucleotide sequence is given as TGTGCCAGCAGCCAAGGTGTTTCGGGGACCGGGGAGCTGTTTTTT. The chain links TRBV4-2 with TRBJ2-2; D gene: possibly TRBD2, on 5 matching bases. V sheds 1 base and J sheds 5 bases, leaving 11 bases between their ends. The CDR3 runs 15 amino acids, cysteine and phenylalanine included. Left in the record is the CDR3 DNA by itself, 45 bases read in frame from the first base. CDR1 and CDR2 (LGHNA, YNFKEQ) derive from the germline V gene.